Listed here are 27 T cell receptor beta chains from one sample, sequenced in a study of CD8 T cells in Susac syndrome. Random hexamers served to reverse transcribe roughly 0.5 to 1 ug RNA. TCRdb redid the calling of the immunoSEQ multiplex PCR reads with MiXCR, one entry per CDR3 protein. The sample records about 400,000 distinct CDR3 sequences, approximately 89% being singletons. The sample comprised CD8+ T cells from PBMCs. The receptors were sampled from a human donor with multiple sclerosis.

The chain couples TRBV4-1 to TRBJ1-2; 7 nucleotides line up with TRBD1. Germline V lookup: CDR1 MGHRA, CDR2 YSYEKL. The CDR3 loop spans 13 amino acids. J lost 8 bases, V lost 0 bases, and 3 bases had no gene match. CDR3 nucleotides: TGCGCCAGCAGCCAAGACGGGACAGAAGGCTACACCTTC. Protein sequence: CASSQDGTEGYTF.

The chain couples TRBV4-2 to TRBJ1-3; D is unresolved. Trimming removed 0 bases from V and 4 bases from J, with 19 bases in between. The CDR3 has 18 residues. Germline V gene data show CDR1 as LGHNA and CDR2 as YNFKEQ. CDR3: CASSQEATFRWEGNTIYF. In DNA, the CDR3 is TGTGCCAGCAGCCAAGAGGCGACTTTCAGATGGGAGGGAAACACCATATATTTT.

The J gene is TRBJ2-7, the V gene TRBV25-1; 9 nucleotides line up with TRBD2. The length of the CDR3 is 15 residues. Germline-derived CDR1 and CDR2 are MGHDK and SYGVNS. V lost 5 bases to trimming and J lost 5 bases; unmatched junction nucleotides: 10. The CDR3 sequence is CASSPEGGRDHEQYF. The CDR3 DNA follows: TGTGCCAGCAGTCCCGAAGGCGGGAGGGACCACGAGCAGTACTTC.

V is TRBV29-1 and J is TRBJ2-7; 10 bases align to TRBD1. CDR1 and CDR2 (germline): SQVTM, ANQGSEA. V shed 3 bases, J shed 6 bases, and the junction held 8 bases outside the gene matches. CDR3 length equals 14 residues. CDR3 coding DNA: TGCAGCGTTGACGGGGACAGGGGTATGCGCGAGCAGTACTTC. It translates to CSVDGDRGMREQYF.

The CDR3 loop reads CASSLASTGTEAFF. DNA of the CDR3: TGTGCCAGCAGCTTAGCCTCCACCGGCACTGAAGCTTTCTTT. The genes are TRBV7-9 and TRBJ1-1, with D hard to call. The germline gives CDR1 SEHNR, CDR2 FQNEAQ (reference sequence). The CDR3 sequence is 14 residues long. V dropped 0 bases and J dropped 4 bases, with 9 bases sitting between them.

V usage is TRBV27 and J usage is TRBJ1-1; 9 nucleotides line up with TRBD1. This CDR3 comprises 15 residues. V lost 2 bases, J lost 4 bases, and 5 bases stayed unmatched. The germline V gene encodes CDR1 MNHEY and CDR2 SMNVEV (reference sequence). The CDR3 protein is CASSLRTGAATEAFF. The CDR3 DNA reads TGTGCCAGCAGTTTACGGACAGGGGCGGCCACTGAAGCTTTCTTT.

J is TRBJ2-7 and V is TRBV7-6; 11 bases fit TRBD1. V dropped 4 bases and J dropped 6; count of bases not matched to a gene: 2. Germline V gives CDR1 SGHVS, CDR2 FNYEAQ. The CDR3 runs to 13 residues. The CDR3 DNA sequence: TGTGCCAGCAGCTGGGACAGGGGGACCGAGCAGTACTTC. Residues: CASSWDRGTEQYF. The full variable domain, with the rest looked up from reference TRBV7-6 and TRBJ2-7, is GAGVSQSPRYKVTKRGQDVALRCDPISGHVSLYWYRQALGQGPEFLTYFNYEAQQDKSGLPNDRFSAERPEGSISTLTIQRTEQRDSAMYRCASSWDRGTEQYFGPGTRLTVT.

The chain is built from TRBV25-1 and TRBJ2-1; perhaps TRBD2 as D (6 bases). The V gene's germline CDR1 is MGHDK and CDR2 SYGVNS. V lost 7 bases and J 7 bases, leaving 8 bases between the germline ends. The CDR3 runs to 11 residues. The CDR3 bases are TGTGCCAGCATCGCGGGGAATGAGCAGTTCTTC. Protein: CASIAGNEQFF.

The chain joins TRBV7-3 to TRBJ2-3, with a weak D call TRBD1 (5 bases). The CDR3 has 13 residues. Germline CDR1 is SGHTA and CDR2 is FQGTGA. Between the trimmed V and J ends, which lost 2 bases and 5 bases, there was a span of 8 bases. The DNA for the CDR3 is TGTGCCAGCAGCTTACAGGGCCAAGATACGCAGTATTTT. Residues: CASSLQGQDTQYF.

A few counts support this clonotype. The gene calls are TRBV6-1 and TRBJ1-6, with D uncertain. This CDR3 spans 13 amino acids. Germline CDR1 MNHNS, CDR2 SASEGT. Trimming stripped 2 bases from V and 9 bases from J, with 8 bases between. The CDR3 nucleotides read TGTGCCAGCAGTGAAACGTTAGGTTCACCCCTCCACTTT. Encoded protein: CASSETLGSPLHF.

The chain recombines TRBV28 with TRBJ2-5; D unclear. The ends were cut back, 6 bases at V and 3 bases at J, with 14 bases in the middle. Germline V gives CDR1 MDHEN, CDR2 SYDVKM. This CDR3 has 14 residues. CDR3 DNA sequence: TGTGCCAGCAGCCTTTTCCGTGGGGAAGAGACCCAGTACTTC. It is translated as CASSLFRGEETQYF.

The chain uses TRBV30 and TRBJ2-1, with D unresolved. V was pared by 0 bases and J by 7 bases, with 4 bases between. The germline gives CDR1 GTSNPN, CDR2 SVGIG (reference sequence). The CDR3 totals 11 residues. The CDR3 nucleotides are TGTGCCTGGAGTGTAGCGAATGAGCAGTTCTTC. Its translation is CAWSVANEQFF.

CDR3 DNA sequence: TGTGCCACCACAGGGGCTGATGGAAACACCATATATTTT. Residues: CATTGADGNTIYF. V and J are TRBV2 and TRBJ1-3, with 7 bases that match TRBD1. Germline V gene lookup returns CDR1 SNHLY and CDR2 FYNNEI. The V gene end was trimmed by 10 bases and the J gene end by 3 bases; junction bases not matched to a gene: 6. This CDR3 has 13 amino acids.

The V gene is TRBV7-2, the J gene TRBJ1-1; no firm D call. Germline assignment: CDR1 SGHTA and CDR2 FQGNSA. The V end was cut by 4 bases, the J end by 7 bases, with 10 bases between. The CDR3 length is 12 residues. CDR3 in amino acids: CASSSRTGEAFF. The CDR3 DNA follows: TGTGCCAGCAGCTCCCGGACGGGTGAAGCTTTCTTT.

The V and J genes are TRBV11-1 and TRBJ2-1; 11 bases agree with TRBD2. J lost 0 bases, V lost 1 base, and 11 bases had no gene match. Germline-derived CDR1 and CDR2 are SGHAT and FQDESV (reference sequence). The CDR3 is 20 amino acids. The CDR3 coding sequence is TGTGCCAGCAGCTTAGGGGCGCTAGCGGGAGGCCAAATCTCCTACAATGAGCAGTTCTTC. Encoded protein: CASSLGALAGGQISYNEQFF.

The CDR3 spells CSVTQETQYF. Written as DNA, the CDR3 is TGCAGCGTTACCCAAGAGACCCAGTACTTC. The genes are TRBV29-1 and TRBJ2-5; no reliable D call. CDR3 length: 10 amino acids. V gave up 5 bases and J gave up 1 base, with 2 bases separating them. From germline, CDR1 is SQVTM and CDR2 ANQGSEA.

This chain connects TRBV13 to TRBJ2-1; no clear D gene. CDR3 length: 12 residues. V was cut by 3 bases and J by 8 bases, with 8 bases left in between. Looked up from germline, CDR1 is PRHDT and CDR2 is FYEKMQ (reference sequence). This CDR3 is CASSLAVDEQFF. The CDR3 DNA reads TGTGCCAGCAGCTTGGCCGTTGATGAGCAGTTCTTC.

This clonotype was seen a handful of times. This rearrangement joins TRBV11-2 to TRBJ2-5; D gene unclear. Trimming took 0 bases from V and 12 from J, leaving 11 bases between them. Looked up from germline, CDR1 is SGHAT and CDR2 is FQNNGV. The CDR3 has 12 residues. This CDR3 reads CASSLDRNFEYF. The CDR3 nucleotides read TGTGCCAGCAGCTTAGATAGGAACTTTGAGTACTTC.

V is TRBV20-1 and J is TRBJ2-1; possible D gene TRBD1, 6 bases. Germline assignment: CDR1 DFQATT and CDR2 SNEGSKA (reference sequence). Trimming removed 2 bases at V and 0 bases at J, with 8 bases between. CDR3 size: 14 residues. CDR3 amino acids: CSARRTDSYNEQFF. CDR3 nucleotide sequence: TGCAGTGCTAGAAGGACAGACTCCTACAATGAGCAGTTCTTC.

The V call is TRBV7-2, the J call TRBJ1-1, with 10 bases that match TRBD1. The CDR3 extends over 19 amino acids. V shed 4 bases, J shed 3 bases, and the junction held 17 bases outside the gene matches. Looked up from germline, CDR1 is SGHTA and CDR2 is FQGNSA. CDR3 loop: CASSSFSFLSGTGDTEAFF. CDR3 bases: TGTGCCAGCAGCTCATTTTCATTCTTATCCGGGACAGGGGACACTGAAGCTTTCTTT.

The chain employs TRBV29-1 and TRBJ2-7, with D perhaps TRBD1 (6 bases). The germline V and J ends were trimmed by 6 bases and 2 bases, with 11 bases remaining between them. Germline V gene data show CDR1 as SQVTM and CDR2 as ANQGSEA. There are 12 residues in the CDR3. CDR3 region: CSVNTGTYEQYF. The CDR3 DNA follows: TGCAGCGTCAACACAGGGACCTACGAGCAGTACTTC.

This rearrangement joins TRBV5-1 to TRBJ1-5; D may be TRBD1 (5 bases). The V end lost 4 bases, the J end lost 5 bases, and 10 bases lay between the germline ends. From germline, CDR1 is SGHRS and CDR2 YFSETQ. This CDR3 spans 13 amino acids. CDR3 DNA: TGCGCCAGCAGCCCGTCGGGGCATCAGCCCCAGCATTTT. Translation: CASSPSGHQPQHF.

The J gene is TRBJ2-5, the V gene TRBV14; 9 bases fit TRBD2. V lost 0 bases and J lost 3; bases outside the gene matches: 5. The CDR3 consists of 16 residues. The germline CDR1 and CDR2 sequences are SGHDN and FVKESK. This CDR3 is CASSQDFERGEETQYF. CDR3 sequence (DNA): TGTGCCAGCAGCCAAGATTTCGAGCGGGGGGAAGAGACCCAGTACTTC.

J is TRBJ2-1 and V is TRBV5-4, with no clear D. The CDR3 totals 12 residues. Germline values: CDR1 SGHNT, CDR2 YYREEE (reference sequence). The V end lost 1 base, the J end lost 8 bases, and 7 bases lay between the germline ends. CDR3 nucleotide sequence: TGTGCCAGCAGCTTGTCGGATTATGAGCAGTTCTTC. Amino acid sequence: CASSLSDYEQFF.

Remarks on this clonotype: The junction differs from germline at one of its ends, possibly a read error. The chain employs TRBV5-4 and TRBJ1-1; D gene unclear. CDR1 and CDR2 (germline): SGHNT, YYREEE (reference sequence). This CDR3 spans 11 amino acids. CDR3 coding DNA: TGTGCCAGCAGCTTGGTTCGAGAGGAGCTCTTT. Translated: CASSLVREELF.

The chain uses TRBV6-2 or TRBV6-3 and TRBJ1-2; D is perhaps TRBD1 (6 bases). The ends were cut back, 2 bases at V and 0 bases at J, with 16 bases in the middle. Germline CDR1 and CDR2: MNHEY and SVGEGT. The CDR3 has 17 amino acids. This CDR3 is CASSYGTNSPANYGYTF. For the CDR3, the DNA is TGTGCCAGCAGTTACGGGACAAACTCCCCAGCTAACTATGGCTACACCTTC.

The chain is built from TRBV27 and TRBJ1-4; D is unclear. CDR3 length equals 15 residues. Per germline, CDR1 MNHEY and CDR2 SMNVEV (reference sequence). Trimming shortened V by 7 bases and J by 7 bases, and 19 bases separated the two germline ends. In DNA form, the CDR3 reads TGTGCCAGCATGGGGTTCCACCCCTATAGTGAAAAACTGTTTTTT. Encoded protein: CASMGFHPYSEKLFF.